The present TCR beta chain was sequenced within a study of blood T cell repertoires in COVID-19. Background on the study: Sites in the United States, Italy and Spain provided acute and convalescent COVID-19 samples. T cells, B-cell-depleted T cells, or PBMCs supplied cDNA or gDNA.

The authors' processing: Reference gene primers were amplified, and this amplification served to estimate nucleated cell counts. Clones were read by immunoSEQ multiplex PCR, and TCRdb kept only the in-frame ones, dropping some. V, J and clone size derive from that table, while D and trimming were established from the DNA sequence. The sample shows 150,000 or so clones, 75% to 90% of them seen only once. Germline CDR1 SGHAT, CDR2 FQNNGV. V was clipped by 0 bases and J by 7 bases, with 13 bases between them. This CDR3 contains 14 residues. In its sample, this clone was seen a few times. The chain is built from TRBV11-2 and TRBJ2-7; D is undetermined. The sample consisted of peripheral blood. The TCR comes from a man between 60 and 70 years old with acute or convalescent COVID-19. The CDR3 region has the DNA TGTGCCAGCAGCTTAGAGGCGGTTCGGCAAGAGCAGTACTTC. This sequence encodes CASSLEAVRQEQYF.